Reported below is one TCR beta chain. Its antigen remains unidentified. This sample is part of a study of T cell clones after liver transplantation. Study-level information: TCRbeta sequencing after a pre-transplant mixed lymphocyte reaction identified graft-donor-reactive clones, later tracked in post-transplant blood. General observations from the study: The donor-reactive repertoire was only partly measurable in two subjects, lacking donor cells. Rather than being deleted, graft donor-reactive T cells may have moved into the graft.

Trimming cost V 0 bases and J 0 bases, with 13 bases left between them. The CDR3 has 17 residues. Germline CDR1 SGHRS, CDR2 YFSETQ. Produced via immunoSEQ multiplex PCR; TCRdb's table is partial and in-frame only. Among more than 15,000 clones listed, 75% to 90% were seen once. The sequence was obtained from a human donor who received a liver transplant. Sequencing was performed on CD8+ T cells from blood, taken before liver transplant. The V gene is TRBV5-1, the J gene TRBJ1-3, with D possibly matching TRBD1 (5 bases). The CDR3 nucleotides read TGCGCCAGCAGCTTGGGGACTGGGGGTAACTCTGGAAACACCATATATTTT. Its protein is CASSLGTGGNSGNTIYF.